This is a list of T cell receptor beta chains from one sample in a study of cytomegalovirus exposure and HLA in healthy donors. The method was immunoSEQ multiplex PCR; TCRdb's version includes in-frame clones alone and lacks a portion of them. The sample holds about 120,000 clones. The sample taken for sequencing was PBMCs. These receptors were obtained from a man between 18 and 35 years old in good health and CMV-seronegative. The conserved cysteine and the conserved F or W are not part of the CDR3 here. The D gene is left open where the match is weak.

TRBJ1-4,TRBV7-7,TRBD1,ASSPSARDREKLF
TRBJ2-7,TRBV7-7,NA,ASSRDRNYEQY
TRBJ2-7,TRBV11-3,TRBD1,ASSFDREGLDYEQY
TRBJ2-3,TRBV12-5,TRBD1,ASGLTGQDRTTRQY
TRBJ1-2,TRBV5-4,NA,ASSLGAASGYT
TRBJ2-5,TRBV5-1,NA,ASSPRQTDRRETQY
TRBJ1-1,TRBV6-6,NA,ASSYGTNTEAF
TRBJ1-1,TRBV13,NA,ASSPPGSFDTEAF
TRBJ2-7,TRBV15,NA,ATSRGQLHEQY
NA,TRBV6-5,TRBD2,ASSYLLAPSSYEQY
TRBJ2-5,TRBV15,NA,ATSRDPLVETQY
TRBJ2-7,TRBV5-1,TRBD2,ASSLALRLAGLEQY
TRBJ2-2,TRBV10-3,NA,AISDVAGAGELF
TRBJ2-5,TRBV4-1,NA,ASSQAGQGGLGTQY
TRBJ2-4,TRBV19,TRBD2,ASSIDRRLLREGQEAKNIQY
TRBJ1-6,TRBV28,NA,ASSPGLGGNNSPLH
TRBJ1-2,TRBV19,TRBD1,ASSPSRDRGLYGYT
TRBJ1-3,TRBV9,NA,ASSGRQEKGNTIY
TRBJ1-2,TRBV5-6,NA,ASSLDGRVHGYT
TRBJ1-2,TRBV4-3,NA,ASSPNSRGVGYGYT
TRBJ1-5,TRBV28,NA,ASRSGVNSNQPQH
TRBJ2-1,TRBV15,TRBD1,ATSRGQGANEQF
TRBJ2-1,TRBV4-1,TRBD2,ASSQDATSGFIEQF
TRBJ1-2,TRBV7-9,TRBD1,ASSSSRDRGYGYT
TRBJ1-2,TRBV27,TRBD1,ASSLSRGNYGYT
TRBJ1-5,TRBV28,NA,ASSLIASNQPQH
TRBJ1-5,TRBV7-9,TRBD1,ASSTGNQPQH
TRBJ1-3,TRBV11-3,TRBD1,ASSWGQGAGNTIY
TRBJ1-2,TRBV5-4,NA,ASSLEGVGYT
TRBJ1-1,TRBV28,NA,ASRRWGQEAF
TRBJ2-7,TRBV28,NA,ASTTATPTREQY
TRBJ1-2,TRBV28,TRBD1,ASSLFPTGASDGYT
TRBJ2-7,TRBV7-9,NA,ASSLGGGDTYEQY
TRBJ2-5,TRBV6-4,TRBD2,ASRPGLAGKETQY
TRBJ2-7,TRBV4-1,NA,ASSRYMSPTPYEQY
TRBJ1-2,TRBV7-8,NA,ASSLDEEYGYT
TRBJ1-2,TRBV5-1,TRBD1,ASSLISGQGGYGYT
TRBJ1-2,TRBV27,TRBD1,ASSLSRTGGAGGYT
TRBJ1-2,TRBV5-1,NA,ASSLVGESGYT
TRBJ2-5,TRBV5-4,NA,ASSSSSSETQY
TRBJ1-2,TRBV18,NA,ASSPPGLSQPRLGYT
TRBJ1-5,TRBV11-2,TRBD1,ASRLGGGLTGNQPQH
TRBJ2-1,TRBV2,TRBD1,ASSEGGPTGYNEQF
TRBJ2-2,TRBV5-4,NA,ASSLDRVINGELF
TRBJ1-1,TRBV18,NA,ASSPRTVNTEAF
TRBJ1-4,TRBV7-2,NA,ASSLVIRDIGPEKLF
TRBJ1-5,TRBV18,TRBD1,ASSPWDSDQPQH
TRBJ1-5,TRBV19,TRBD1,ASSYDGTGNQPQH
TRBJ1-1,TRBV6-5,NA,ASSYRGKSSEAF
TRBJ1-5,TRBV6-1,NA,ASSGTGNSNQPQH
TRBJ1-1,TRBV7-3,TRBD1,ASSLTDRQGTEAF
TRBJ2-4,TRBV19,NA,ASSATASPGNIQY
TRBJ2-2,TRBV7-2,TRBD1,ASRHDRVGTGELF
TRBJ1-1,TRBV6-1,TRBD1,ASRGRQGNTEAF